The TCR beta chain described here comes from a study of blood T cell repertoires in COVID-19. Study background: The samples span acute and convalescent COVID-19 from the United States, Italy and Spain. From T cells, B-cell-depleted T cells, or PBMCs came the material, which was cDNA or gDNA.

Cohort allocation depended upon clinical history that participants reported. Either two negative PCRs, clearance, or symptom resolution qualified Cohort 3 donors as recovered. The assay was immunoSEQ multiplex PCR, and TCRdb's table has in-frame clones only and misses some. This table has about 180,000 clones, over 75% appearing once. V lost 4 bases and J 4 bases, leaving 9 bases between the germline ends. The CDR3 is made up of 14 amino acids. Germline values: CDR1 SGDLS, CDR2 YYNGEE. The origin of this receptor is a woman younger than 30 who had recovered from COVID-19. Sequencing used PBMCs or T cells enriched from blood (not recorded which). The chain joins TRBV9 to TRBJ1-6; possible D gene TRBD1, 6 bases. This CDR3 reads CASSPGQYNSPLHF. The CDR3 DNA sequence: TGTGCCAGCAGCCCTGGACAGTATAATTCACCCCTCCACTTT.